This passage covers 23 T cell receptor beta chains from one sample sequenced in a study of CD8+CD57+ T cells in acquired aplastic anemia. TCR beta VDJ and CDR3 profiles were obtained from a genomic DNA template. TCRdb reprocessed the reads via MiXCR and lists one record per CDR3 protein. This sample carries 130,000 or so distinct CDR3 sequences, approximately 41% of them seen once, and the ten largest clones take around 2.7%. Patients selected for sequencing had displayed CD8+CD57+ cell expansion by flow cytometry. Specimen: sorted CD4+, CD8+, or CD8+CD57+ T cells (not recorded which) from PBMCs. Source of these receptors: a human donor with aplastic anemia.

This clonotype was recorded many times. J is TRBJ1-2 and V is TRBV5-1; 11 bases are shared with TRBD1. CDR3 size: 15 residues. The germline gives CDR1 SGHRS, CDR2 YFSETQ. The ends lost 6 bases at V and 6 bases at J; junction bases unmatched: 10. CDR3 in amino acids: CASTLRTGGVDGYTF. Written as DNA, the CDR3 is TGCGCCAGCACCCTCCGGACAGGGGGCGTTGATGGCTACACCTTC.

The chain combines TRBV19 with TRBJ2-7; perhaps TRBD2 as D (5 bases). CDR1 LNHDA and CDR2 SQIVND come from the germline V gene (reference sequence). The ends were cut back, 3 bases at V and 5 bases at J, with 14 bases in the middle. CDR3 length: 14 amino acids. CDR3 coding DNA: TGTGCCAGTAGTATTGGGAGAAGAGGCCACGAGCAGTACTTC. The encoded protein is CASSIGRRGHEQYF.

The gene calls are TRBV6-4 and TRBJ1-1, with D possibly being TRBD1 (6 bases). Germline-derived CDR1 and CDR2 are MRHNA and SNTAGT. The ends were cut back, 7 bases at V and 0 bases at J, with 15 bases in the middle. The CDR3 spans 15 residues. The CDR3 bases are TGTGCCAGCAACCTTACAGGGTTGCTGAACACTGAAGCTTTCTTT. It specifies CASNLTGLLNTEAFF.

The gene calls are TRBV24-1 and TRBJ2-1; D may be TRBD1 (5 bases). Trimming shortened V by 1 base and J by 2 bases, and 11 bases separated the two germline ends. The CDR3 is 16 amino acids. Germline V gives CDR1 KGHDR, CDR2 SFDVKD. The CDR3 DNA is TGTGCCACCAGTGATTTCGGCAGGGCGGCCTACAATGAGCAGTTCTTC. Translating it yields CATSDFGRAAYNEQFF.

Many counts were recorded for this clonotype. CDR3: CASSQGSTNYGYTF. Here the CDR3 DNA reads TGTGCCAGCAGCCAAGGATCTACTAACTATGGCTACACCTTC. This sequence joins TRBV3-1 and TRBJ1-2; D unresolved. This CDR3 spans 14 amino acids. V was clipped by 1 base and J by 0 bases, with 6 bases between them. Germline V gene sequence: CDR1 LGHDT, CDR2 YNNKEL (reference sequence).

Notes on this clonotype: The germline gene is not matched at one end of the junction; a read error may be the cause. In DNA, the CDR3 is TGCGCCAGTAGTATAACGTCGTTGGCGGGGGGGCAGTTCTTC. This sequence encodes CASSITSLAGGQFF. The J gene is TRBJ2-1, the V gene TRBV19; 8 positions agree with TRBD2. CDR1 LNHDA and CDR2 SQIVND come from the germline V gene (reference sequence). CDR3 length equals 14 residues.

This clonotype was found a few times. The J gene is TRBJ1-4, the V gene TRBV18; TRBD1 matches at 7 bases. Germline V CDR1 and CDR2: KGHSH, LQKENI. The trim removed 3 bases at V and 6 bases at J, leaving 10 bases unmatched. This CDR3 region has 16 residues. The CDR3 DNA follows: TGTGCCAGCTCACCCGACAGGGTGGGGCTTTATGAAAAACTGTTTTTT. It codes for CASSPDRVGLYEKLFF.

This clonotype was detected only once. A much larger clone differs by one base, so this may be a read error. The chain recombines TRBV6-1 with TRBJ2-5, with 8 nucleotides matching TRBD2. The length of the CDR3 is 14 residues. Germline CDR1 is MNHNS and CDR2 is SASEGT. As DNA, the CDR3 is TGTGCCAGCACCCCGAGGCGGGGGGCAGAGACCCAGCACTTC. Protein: CASTPRRGAETQHF.

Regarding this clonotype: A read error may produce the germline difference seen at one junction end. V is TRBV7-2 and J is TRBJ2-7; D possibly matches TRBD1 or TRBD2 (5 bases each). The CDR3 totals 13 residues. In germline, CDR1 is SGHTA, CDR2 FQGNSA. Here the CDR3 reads CARSLDGTDERYF. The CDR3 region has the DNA TGTGCCCGCAGCTTAGACGGGACCGACGAGCGGTACTTC. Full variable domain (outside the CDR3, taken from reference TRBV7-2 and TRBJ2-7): GAGVSQSPSNKVTEKGKDVELRCDPISGHTALYWYRQSLGQGLEFLIYFQGNSAPDKSGLPSDRFSAERTGGSVSTLTIQRTQQEDSAVYLCARSLDGTDERYFGPGTRLTVT.

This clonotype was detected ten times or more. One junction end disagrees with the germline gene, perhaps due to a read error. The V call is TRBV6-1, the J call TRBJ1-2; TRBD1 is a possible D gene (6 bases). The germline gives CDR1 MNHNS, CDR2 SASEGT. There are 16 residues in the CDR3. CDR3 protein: CASSQAGGAGNYGYTF. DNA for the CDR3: TGTGCCAGCAGTCAAGCGGGGGGCGCAGGGAACTATGGCTACACCTTC.

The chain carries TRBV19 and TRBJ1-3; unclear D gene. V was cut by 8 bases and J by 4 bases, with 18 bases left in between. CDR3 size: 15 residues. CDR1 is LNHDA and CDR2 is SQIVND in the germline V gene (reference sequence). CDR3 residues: CASGGPDFLGNTIYF. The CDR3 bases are TGTGCCAGTGGTGGGCCGGACTTCCTCGGAAACACCATATATTTT.

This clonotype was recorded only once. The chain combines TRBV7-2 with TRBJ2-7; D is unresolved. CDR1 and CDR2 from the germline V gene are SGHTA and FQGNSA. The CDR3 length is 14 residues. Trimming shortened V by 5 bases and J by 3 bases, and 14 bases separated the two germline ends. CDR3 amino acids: CASSQEKHYYEQYF. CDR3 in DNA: TGTGCCAGCAGCCAAGAGAAACACTACTACGAGCAGTACTTC.

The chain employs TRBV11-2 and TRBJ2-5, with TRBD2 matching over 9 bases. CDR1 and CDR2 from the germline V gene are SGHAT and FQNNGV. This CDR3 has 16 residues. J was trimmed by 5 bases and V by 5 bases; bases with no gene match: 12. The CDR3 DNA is TGTGCCAGCAGCCTTGTAGCGGGGGCTCCCGGGGAGACCCAGTACTTC. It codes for CASSLVAGAPGETQYF.

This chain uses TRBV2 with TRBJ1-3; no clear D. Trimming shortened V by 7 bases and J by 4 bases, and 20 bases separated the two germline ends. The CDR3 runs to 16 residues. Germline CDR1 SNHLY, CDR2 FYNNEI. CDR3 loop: CASNVWQPAGGNTIYF. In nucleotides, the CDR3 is TGTGCCAGCAATGTCTGGCAGCCCGCCGGGGGAAACACCATATATTTT.

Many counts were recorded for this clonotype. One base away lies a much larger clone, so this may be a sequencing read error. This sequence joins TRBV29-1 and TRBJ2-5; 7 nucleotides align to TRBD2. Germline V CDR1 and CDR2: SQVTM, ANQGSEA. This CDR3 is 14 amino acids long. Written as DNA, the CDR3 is TGCAGCGTTGAAGGCCTCCGGGGGGAAGAGACCCAGCACTTC. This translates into CSVEGLRGEETQHF.

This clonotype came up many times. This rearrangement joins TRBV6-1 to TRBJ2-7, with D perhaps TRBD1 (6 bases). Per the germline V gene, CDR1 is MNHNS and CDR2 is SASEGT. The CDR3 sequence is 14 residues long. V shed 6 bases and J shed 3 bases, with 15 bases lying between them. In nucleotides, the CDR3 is TGTGCCAGCAGGCCTCGACAGGAGGACTACGAGCAGTACTTC. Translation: CASRPRQEDYEQYF.

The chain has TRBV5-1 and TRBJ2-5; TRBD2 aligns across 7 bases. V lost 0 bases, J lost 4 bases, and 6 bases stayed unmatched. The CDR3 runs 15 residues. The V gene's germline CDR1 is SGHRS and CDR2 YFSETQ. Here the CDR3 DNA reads TGCGCCAGCAGCTTGGCCGGGGGGAGGAGAGAGACCCAGTACTTC. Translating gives CASSLAGGRRETQYF.

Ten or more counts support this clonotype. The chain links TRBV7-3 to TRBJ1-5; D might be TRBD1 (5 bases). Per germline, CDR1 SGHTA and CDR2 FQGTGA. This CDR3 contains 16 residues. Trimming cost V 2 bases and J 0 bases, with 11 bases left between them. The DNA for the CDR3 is TGTGCCAGCAGCTTATACACAGGTAATAGCAATCAGCCCCAGCATTTT. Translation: CASSLYTGNSNQPQHF.

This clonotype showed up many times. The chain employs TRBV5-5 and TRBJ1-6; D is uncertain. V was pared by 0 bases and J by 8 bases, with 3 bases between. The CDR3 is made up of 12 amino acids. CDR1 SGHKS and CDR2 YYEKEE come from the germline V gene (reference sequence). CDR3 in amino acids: CASSLEDSPLHF. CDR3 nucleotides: TGTGCCAGCAGCTTGGAGGATTCACCCCTCCACTTT.

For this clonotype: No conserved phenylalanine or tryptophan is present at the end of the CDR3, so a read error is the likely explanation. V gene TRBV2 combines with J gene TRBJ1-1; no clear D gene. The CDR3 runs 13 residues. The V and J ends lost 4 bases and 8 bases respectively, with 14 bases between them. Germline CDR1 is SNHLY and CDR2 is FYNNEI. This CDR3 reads CASSGPISSEAFS. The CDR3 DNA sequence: TGTGCCAGCAGTGGGCCGATTTCCAGCGAAGCTTTCTCT.

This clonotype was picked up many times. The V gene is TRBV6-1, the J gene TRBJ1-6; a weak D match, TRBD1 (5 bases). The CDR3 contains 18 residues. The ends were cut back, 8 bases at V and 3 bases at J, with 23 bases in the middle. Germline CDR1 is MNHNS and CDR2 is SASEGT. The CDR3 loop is CASGRGTQTLIYNSPLHF. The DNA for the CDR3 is TGTGCCAGCGGGCGGGGGACCCAAACACTGATCTATAATTCACCCCTCCACTTT.

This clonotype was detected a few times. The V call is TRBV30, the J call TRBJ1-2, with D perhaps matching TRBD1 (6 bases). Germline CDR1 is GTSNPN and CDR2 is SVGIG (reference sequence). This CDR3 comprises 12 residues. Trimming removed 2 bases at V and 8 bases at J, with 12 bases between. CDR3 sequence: CAWSFTGNGYTF. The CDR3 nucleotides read TGTGCCTGGAGTTTTACAGGGAACGGCTACACCTTC.

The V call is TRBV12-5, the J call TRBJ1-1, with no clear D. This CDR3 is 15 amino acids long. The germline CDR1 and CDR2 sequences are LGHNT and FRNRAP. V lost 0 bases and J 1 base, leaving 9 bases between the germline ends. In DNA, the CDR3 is TGTGCTAGTGGTTTGGTAAGGGCAGGGAACACTGAAGCTTTCTTT. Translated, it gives CASGLVRAGNTEAFF.